These 26 T cell receptor beta chains share one sample of origin, sequenced in a study of neurological immune-mediated disorders. Via MiXCR, TCRdb re-called the 5' RACE reads, giving one row per CDR3 protein. The sample has 35,000 to 45,000 distinct CDR3 sequences; 13% to 15% are singletons. The sample consisted of PBMCs. These receptors came from a woman aged 45-65 years with HTLV-1-associated myelopathy (HAM/TSP).

There are many counts of this clonotype. This chain joins TRBV5-1 and TRBJ1-2; no clear D. In germline, CDR1 is SGHRS, CDR2 YFSETQ. Between the trimmed V and J ends, which lost 0 bases and 2 bases, there was a span of 8 bases. There are 14 residues in the CDR3. The CDR3 region has the DNA TGCGCCAGCAGCTTGGATGGGGTAAACTATGGCTACACCTTC. Translating gives CASSLDGVNYGYTF.

This clonotype was seen many times. This chain connects TRBV29-1 to TRBJ1-1; a weak D match, TRBD1 (5 bases). This CDR3 is built from 13 residues. The germline V and J ends were trimmed by 4 bases and 5 bases, with 14 bases remaining between them. Per the germline V gene, CDR1 is SQVTM and CDR2 is ANQGSEA. CDR3 nucleotides: TGCAGCGTTGGAAACCTCAGGGTTACTGAAGCTTTCTTT. It specifies CSVGNLRVTEAFF. The entire variable domain, with the rest obtained from reference TRBV29-1 and TRBJ1-1, is as follows: SAVISQKPSRDICQRGTSLTIQCQVDSQVTMMFWYRQQPGQSLTLIATANQGSEATYESGFVIDKFPISRPNLTFSTLTVSNMSPEDSSIYLCSVGNLRVTEAFFGQGTRLTVV.

This clonotype was observed a handful of times. A read error is possible here, since a much larger clone lies one base away. V gene TRBV29-1 combines with J gene TRBJ1-2; D is undetermined. CDR3 length: 10 amino acids. Deletions cut 6 bases from V and 7 bases from J, with 9 bases between. Germline V gene data show CDR1 as SQVTM and CDR2 as ANQGSEA. The CDR3 sequence: CSVVSSGYTF. DNA of the CDR3: TGCAGCGTCGTCTCGAGTGGCTACACCTTC.

This clonotype was recorded at least ten times. CDR3 region: CAISETMEGSYNEQFF. The CDR3 DNA reads TGTGCCATCAGTGAGACGATGGAGGGCTCCTACAATGAGCAGTTCTTC. This sequence joins TRBV10-3 and TRBJ2-1; D may be TRBD2 (6 bases). There are 16 residues in the CDR3. The V end lost 2 bases, the J end lost 0 bases, and 11 bases lay between the germline ends. Germline loops: CDR1 ENHRY, CDR2 SYGVKD.

This clonotype occurred many times. The chain has TRBV24-1 and TRBJ1-5, with D unresolved. Germline lookup yields CDR1 KGHDR and CDR2 SFDVKD. The V end lost 5 bases, the J end lost 3 bases, and 13 bases lay between the germline ends. The CDR3 is 15 residues long. Here the CDR3 reads CATSVRSGDNQPQHF. Written as DNA, the CDR3 is TGTGCCACCAGTGTCAGGTCTGGCGACAATCAGCCCCAGCATTTT.

Ten or more counts support this clonotype. The chain couples TRBV5-1 to TRBJ2-1, with D perhaps TRBD1 (7 bases). The germline gives CDR1 SGHRS, CDR2 YFSETQ. The CDR3 spans 15 residues. Trimming removed 4 bases from V and 4 bases from J, with 15 bases in between. CDR3 sequence reads: CASSLQGGSYNEQFF. For the CDR3, the DNA is TGCGCCAGCAGCCTCCAGGGGGGAAGTTACAATGAGCAGTTCTTC.

Concerning this clonotype itself: This may stem from a read error, because a much larger clone lies one nucleotide away. This chain connects TRBV20-1 to TRBJ1-1; D call uncertain. The CDR3 spans 14 residues. The germline CDR1 and CDR2 sequences are DFQATT and SNEGSKA (reference sequence). V lost 3 bases and J 3 bases, leaving 14 bases between the germline ends. The CDR3 protein is CSASFGSAYTEAFF. CDR3 coding DNA: TGCAGTGCTAGTTTCGGGAGCGCGTACACTGAAGCTTTCTTT.

This clonotype was picked up many times. The chain employs TRBV15 and TRBJ2-4; 9 nucleotides match TRBD1. After removal of 5 bases from V and 8 bases from J, the junction contained 10 bases not matched to a gene. The CDR3 covers 15 residues. Germline V gene data show CDR1 as LNHNV and CDR2 as YYDKDF (reference sequence). CDR3 protein: CATSWMTGGEDIQYF. The CDR3 bases are TGTGCCACCAGCTGGATGACAGGGGGAGAGGACATTCAGTACTTC.

This clonotype was counted many times. The chain links TRBV27 to TRBJ1-5; possible D gene TRBD1, 6 bases. The CDR3 consists of 14 residues. Between the trimmed V and J ends, which lost 2 bases and 6 bases, there was a span of 11 bases. Germline loops: CDR1 MNHEY, CDR2 SMNVEV (reference sequence). This chain's CDR3 is CASSLARGGQPQHF. In DNA, the CDR3 is TGTGCCAGCAGTTTAGCGAGGGGGGGTCAGCCCCAGCATTTT.

This clonotype appeared many times. The chain joins TRBV20-1 to TRBJ2-7; 10 positions agree with TRBD2. Unmatched junction bases numbered 5, after V lost 3 bases and J lost 0 bases. The CDR3 totals 15 residues. Germline-derived CDR1 and CDR2 are DFQATT and SNEGSKA (reference sequence). The CDR3 region has the DNA TGCAGTGCTAGGCCGGGACTAGCGAGCTCCTACGAGCAGTACTTC. Residues: CSARPGLASSYEQYF.

There are a few counts of this clonotype. V gene TRBV7-9 combines with J gene TRBJ1-2, with a tentative D call TRBD1 (6 bases). Germline V gene lookup returns CDR1 SEHNR and CDR2 FQNEAQ (reference sequence). Trimming took off 6 bases at V and 4 bases at J, with 18 bases between the two ends. The CDR3 sequence is 15 residues long. This chain's CDR3 is CASSPQGGAFYGYTF. The CDR3 DNA reads TGTGCCAGCAGTCCACAGGGAGGGGCTTTCTATGGCTACACCTTC.

This clonotype has a count of ten or more. The CDR3 nucleotides are TGTGCCACCAGTGACCCGGTCGGCTACGAGCAGTACTTC. It yields the protein CATSDPVGYEQYF. The chain recombines TRBV24-1 with TRBJ2-7, with unresolved D. CDR1 and CDR2 (germline): KGHDR, SFDVKD. The CDR3 contains 13 residues. Trimming stripped 4 bases from V and 3 bases from J, with 9 bases between.

This clonotype was counted many times. J is TRBJ2-5 and V is TRBV15; 9 nucleotides align to TRBD2. V trimming: 0 bases; J trimming: 5 bases; junction bases outside the gene matches: 10. This CDR3 comprises 17 residues. CDR1 and CDR2 from the germline V gene are LNHNV and YYDKDF (reference sequence). CDR3 protein: CATSRDAGGGAGETQYF. The CDR3 DNA sequence: TGTGCCACCAGCAGAGATGCCGGCGGGGGGGCCGGCGAGACCCAGTACTTC.

This clonotype was found many times. This sequence joins TRBV6-2 or TRBV6-3 and TRBJ1-2; the match to TRBD1 covers 12 bases. Germline V CDR1 and CDR2: MNHEY, SVGEGT. The CDR3 is 15 residues long. Trimming at V came to 5 bases and at J to 8 bases, leaving 9 bases not matched to a gene. CDR3 in amino acids: CASSPSGTGGIGYTF. The CDR3 DNA reads as TGTGCCAGCAGTCCGTCCGGGACAGGGGGCATCGGCTACACCTTC.

This clonotype was recorded many times. The V and J genes are TRBV7-2 and TRBJ1-1; D is unresolved. The CDR3 runs 13 residues. V gave up 5 bases and J gave up 2 bases, with 9 bases separating them. CDR1 SGHTA and CDR2 FQGNSA come from the germline V gene. The chain's CDR3 is CASSQDRNTEAFF. CDR3 DNA sequence: TGTGCCAGCAGCCAAGATCGAAACACTGAAGCTTTCTTT.

In its sample, this clonotype was seen many times. CDR3 DNA: TGTGCCAGCAGTGAACGTCACGGGGGGTACTACAATGAGCAGTTCTTC. It encodes CASSERHGGYYNEQFF. The V and J genes are TRBV6-1 and TRBJ2-1, with TRBD2 identical over 7 bases. The CDR3 consists of 16 residues. V dropped 2 bases and J dropped 3; count of bases not matched to a gene: 7. Germline CDR1 is MNHNS and CDR2 is SASEGT.

The table lists this clonotype with many counts. The chain is built from TRBV7-6 and TRBJ1-2, with D perhaps matching TRBD1 (6 bases). The CDR3 length is 13 residues. Looked up from germline, CDR1 is SGHVS and CDR2 is FNYEAQ. Trimming removed 1 base from V and 7 bases from J, with 10 bases in between. The CDR3 nucleotides read TGTGCCAGCAGCTTAGACAGGGTTGGTGGCTACACCTTC. Encoded protein: CASSLDRVGGYTF.

This clonotype was counted many times. The rearrangement joins TRBV6-2 or TRBV6-3 to TRBJ2-5; D ambiguous. In germline, CDR1 is MNHEY, CDR2 SVGEGT. CDR3 size: 11 residues. The V gene lost 6 bases and the J gene lost 12 bases, with 14 bases spanning the gap. Here the CDR3 DNA reads TGTGCCAGCAGCTATCATACTATCAAGTACTTC. Protein product: CASSYHTIKYF.

For this clonotype: A read error is possible here, since a much larger clone lies one base away. The gene calls are TRBV9 and TRBJ2-1; D may correspond to TRBD1 or TRBD2 (6 bases each). Germline V gene sequence: CDR1 SGDLS, CDR2 YYNGEE. CDR3 length: 15 residues. V was clipped by 0 bases and J by 4 bases, with 11 bases between them. The CDR3 spells CASSVGGAEYNEQFF. DNA of the CDR3: TGTGCCAGCAGCGTAGGGGGGGCGGAGTACAATGAGCAGTTCTTC.

This clonotype has ten or more counts. This sequence joins TRBV20-1 and TRBJ2-1; 8 bases agree with TRBD1. Germline V lookup: CDR1 DFQATT, CDR2 SNEGSKA (reference sequence). This CDR3 comprises 14 residues. V lost 1 base and J lost 5; bases outside the gene matches: 4. CDR3 in DNA: TGCAGTGCTAGAGTGACAGGGGCGAACAATGAGCAGTTCTTC. It yields the protein CSARVTGANNEQFF.

This clonotype was detected ten times or more. This sequence joins TRBV12-3 or TRBV12-4 and TRBJ2-5; D gene unclear. This CDR3 is built from 12 residues. Deletions cut 6 bases from V and 3 bases from J, with 8 bases between. The CDR3 region is CASSERKETQYF. The CDR3 DNA sequence: TGTGCCAGCAGCGAGCGAAAAGAGACCCAGTACTTC.

This clonotype has at least ten counts. V usage is TRBV12-3 or TRBV12-4 and J usage is TRBJ2-1; D remains unclear. The CDR3 has 14 amino acids. V dropped 3 bases and J dropped 2 bases, with 8 bases sitting between them. The CDR3 loop is CASSLLDPYNEQFF. The DNA of the CDR3 is TGTGCCAGCAGTTTGCTAGATCCCTACAATGAGCAGTTCTTC.

This clonotype was seen ten or more times. V gene TRBV11-2 combines with J gene TRBJ2-3, with 9 bases matching TRBD2. The J segment lost 8 bases and the V segment lost 6 bases, leaving 12 bases of the junction unmatched. The CDR3 sequence is 15 residues long. Germline lookup yields CDR1 SGHAT and CDR2 FQNNGV. The CDR3 sequence: CASRTLAGGKGTQYF. CDR3 in DNA: TGTGCCAGCAGAACACTAGCGGGTGGGAAGGGTACGCAGTATTTT.

At least ten counts were recorded for this clonotype. V and J are TRBV10-3 and TRBJ1-2; no clear D. Trimming stripped 0 bases from V and 1 base from J, with 6 bases between. CDR3 length: 14 amino acids. CDR1 and CDR2 from the germline V gene are ENHRY and SYGVKD. As DNA, the CDR3 is TGTGCCATCAGTGAGTCAGCGAATAACTATGGCTACACCTTC. Its translation is CAISESANNYGYTF.

This clonotype was picked up many times. This chain connects TRBV20-1 to TRBJ2-1, with D perhaps assigned TRBD1 or TRBD2 (5 bases each). Trimming cost V 6 bases and J 0 bases, with 12 bases left between them. This CDR3 is built from 14 residues. CDR1 and CDR2 from the germline V gene are DFQATT and SNEGSKA (reference sequence). The CDR3 loop reads CSAPPGSSYNEQFF. CDR3 nucleotides: TGCAGTGCACCACCAGGGAGCTCCTACAATGAGCAGTTCTTC.

This clonotype has a count of ten or more. The chain employs TRBV7-2 and TRBJ1-1; 8 positions match TRBD1. Trimming cost V 5 bases and J 5 bases; bases outside gene matches: 7. CDR1 is SGHTA, CDR2 FQGNSA, per germline. CDR3 length: 14 amino acids. DNA for the CDR3: TGTGCCAGCAGCCCCTGGACAGGGCAAACTGAAGCTTTCTTT. It encodes CASSPWTGQTEAFF.